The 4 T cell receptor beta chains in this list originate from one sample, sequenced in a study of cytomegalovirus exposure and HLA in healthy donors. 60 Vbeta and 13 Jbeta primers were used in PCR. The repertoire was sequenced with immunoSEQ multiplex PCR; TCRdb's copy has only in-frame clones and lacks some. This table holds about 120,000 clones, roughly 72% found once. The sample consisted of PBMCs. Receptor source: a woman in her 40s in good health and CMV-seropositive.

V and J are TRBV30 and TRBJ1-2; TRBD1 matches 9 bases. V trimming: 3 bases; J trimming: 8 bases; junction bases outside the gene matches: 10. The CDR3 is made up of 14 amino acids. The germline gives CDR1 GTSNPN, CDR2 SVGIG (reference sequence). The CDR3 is CAWRARDRELGYTF. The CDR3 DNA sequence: TGTGCCTGGAGGGCTCGGGACAGGGAGTTAGGCTACACCTTC.

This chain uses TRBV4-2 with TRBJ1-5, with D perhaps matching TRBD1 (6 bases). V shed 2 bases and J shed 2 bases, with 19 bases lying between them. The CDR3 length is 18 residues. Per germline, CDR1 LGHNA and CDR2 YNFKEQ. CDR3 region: CASSQRASTGLGNQPQHF. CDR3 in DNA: TGTGCCAGCAGCCAAAGGGCCTCAACAGGGTTAGGCAATCAGCCCCAGCATTTT.

The chain's CDR3 is CAWTGGRGTGELFF. The CDR3 DNA sequence: TGTGCCTGGACGGGGGGTCGGGGCACCGGGGAGCTGTTTTTT. The chain employs TRBV30 and TRBJ2-2; 7 nucleotides match TRBD2. CDR3 length equals 14 residues. Germline lookup yields CDR1 GTSNPN and CDR2 SVGIG (reference sequence). Trimming removed 4 bases from V and 4 bases from J; junction bases left unmatched: 6. Looking up the rest from reference TRBV30 and TRBJ2-2 gives the full variable domain: SQTIHQWPATLVQPVGSPLSLECTVEGTSNPNLYWYRQAAGRGLQLLFYSVGIGQISSEVPQNLSASRPQDRQFILSSKKLLLSDSGFYLCAWTGGRGTGELFFGEGSRLTVL.

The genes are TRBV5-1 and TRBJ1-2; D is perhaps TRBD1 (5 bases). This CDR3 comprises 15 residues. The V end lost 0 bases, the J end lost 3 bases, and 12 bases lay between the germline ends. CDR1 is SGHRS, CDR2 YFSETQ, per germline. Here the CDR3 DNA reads TGCGCCAGCAGCTTGGGGTTTGACAGTCACTATGGCTACACCTTC. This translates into CASSLGFDSHYGYTF.